The 32 T cell receptor beta chains below were found in one sample sequenced in a study of T cell repertoires in cytomegalovirus infection. Their antigens remain unidentified. TCRdb re-called the reads with MiXCR, one entry per CDR3 protein. Among about 310,000 distinct CDR3 sequences, around 25% were seen once, and the ten largest hold 13%. The sequenced sample was cultured PBMCs, obtained from culture after CMV antigen stimulation. These receptor sequences come from a human donor in good health (CMV status not recorded). Some clones in this sample may be carry-over from other donors' samples.

Remarks on this clonotype: A much larger clone lies a single base off, so this may be a read error. Lacking the conserved final phenylalanine or tryptophan, this CDR3 likely reflects a read error. The chain joins TRBV7-2 to TRBJ2-5, with a tentative D call TRBD1 (6 bases). The CDR3 loop spans 16 amino acids. Germline CDR1 reads SGHTA; CDR2 reads FQGNSA. Trimming pared 3 bases from V and 4 bases from J, leaving 18 bases between. The CDR3 DNA is TGTGCCAGCAGCTTCCCGAGTGGGGGCGGACGAGAGACCCAGTACCTC. Translated: CASSFPSGGGRETQYL.

This clonotype came up a few times. This chain uses TRBV6-5 with TRBJ2-7; TRBD1 matches at 7 bases. V lost 5 bases, J lost 2 bases, and 9 bases stayed unmatched. The CDR3 is made up of 15 amino acids. Germline-derived CDR1 and CDR2 are MNHEY and SVGAGI. This CDR3 reads CASSPRQGNTYEQYF. For the CDR3, the DNA is TGTGCCAGCAGTCCCCGACAGGGTAATACCTACGAGCAGTACTTC.

The chain employs TRBV20-1 and TRBJ1-3; D gene ambiguous. CDR1 DFQATT and CDR2 SNEGSKA come from the germline V gene (reference sequence). The ends were cut back, 3 bases at V and 4 bases at J, with 7 bases in the middle. The CDR3 loop spans 12 amino acids. The CDR3 is CSASPSGNTIYF. The CDR3 coding sequence is TGCAGTGCTAGCCCCAGCGGAAACACCATATATTTT.

Ten or more counts support this clonotype. The chain couples TRBV14 to TRBJ1-1; 7 bases agree with TRBD1. The CDR3 is 12 residues long. Trimming cost V 4 bases and J 7 bases; bases outside gene matches: 3. The germline gives CDR1 SGHDN, CDR2 FVKESK. The chain's CDR3 is CASSLQGFEAFF. CDR3 coding DNA: TGTGCCAGCAGCCTACAGGGGTTTGAAGCTTTCTTT.

The chain carries TRBV19 and TRBJ1-4; the D is unclear. Trimming took off 11 bases at V and 0 bases at J, with 10 bases between the two ends. CDR1 is LNHDA, CDR2 SQIVND, per germline (reference sequence). This CDR3 contains 13 residues. In DNA form, the CDR3 reads TGTGCCCCCCGTCGTTCAACTAATGAAAAACTGTTTTTT. This gives the protein CAPRRSTNEKLFF.

This clonotype appeared a few times. In DNA form, the CDR3 reads TGTGCCAGGGGGGGGAGGCCTCCAACTAATGAAAAACTGTTTTTT. Amino acid sequence: CARGGRPPTNEKLFF. The V call is TRBV27, the J call TRBJ1-4, with D perhaps TRBD1 (5 bases). From germline, CDR1 is MNHEY and CDR2 SMNVEV (reference sequence). V was trimmed by 9 bases and J by 0 bases, leaving 14 bases between them. CDR3 length: 15 residues. Full variable domain (rest looked up from reference TRBV27 and TRBJ1-4): EAQVTQNPRYLITVTGKKLTVTCSQNMNHEYMSWYRQDPGLGLRQIYYSMNVEVTDKGDVPEGYKVSRKEKRNFPLILESPSPNQTSLYFCARGGRPPTNEKLFFGSGTQLSVL.

This clonotype was seen ten or more times. In nucleotides, the CDR3 is TGTGCCAGCAGCAGAATGGGAGACCTAGCCAAAAACATTCAGTACTTC. Protein: CASSRMGDLAKNIQYF. This chain uses TRBV6-5 with TRBJ2-4; TRBD2 is a possible D gene (5 bases). Germline lookup yields CDR1 MNHEY and CDR2 SVGAGI. The CDR3 extends over 16 amino acids. V shed 6 bases and J shed 0 bases, with 15 bases lying between them.

This clonotype has just a few counts. The V call is TRBV28, the J call TRBJ2-2; 12 bases are shared with TRBD1. CDR1 is MDHEN and CDR2 is SYDVKM in the germline V gene. This CDR3 has 17 residues. V lost 6 bases and J lost 3; bases outside the gene matches: 8. For the CDR3, the DNA is TGTGCCAGCAGGCCCGGGACAGGGGGCGTAGACACCGGGGAGCTGTTTTTT. It yields the protein CASRPGTGGVDTGELFF.

The chain joins TRBV24-1 to TRBJ2-5, with D unclear. Trimming stripped 4 bases from V and 4 bases from J, with 18 bases between. CDR3 length: 16 amino acids. Germline assignment: CDR1 KGHDR and CDR2 SFDVKD. The CDR3 loop is CATSDLSRSSRETQYF. The CDR3 bases are TGTGCCACCAGTGACCTGAGCAGGAGTAGCCGAGAGACCCAGTACTTC.

This chain connects TRBV30 to TRBJ1-2; no reliable D call. Germline loops: CDR1 GTSNPN, CDR2 SVGIG (reference sequence). V dropped 2 bases and J dropped 2 bases, with 9 bases sitting between them. The CDR3 consists of 13 residues. The CDR3 sequence is CAWSYAGNYGYTF. Written as DNA, the CDR3 is TGTGCCTGGAGTTACGCGGGAAACTATGGCTACACCTTC.

The CDR3 protein is CATSVGLPNTGELFF. CDR3 nucleotide sequence: TGTGCCACCAGTGTGGGACTGCCGAACACCGGGGAGCTGTTTTTT. This chain joins TRBV24-1 and TRBJ2-2, with a tentative D call TRBD2 (6 bases). The length of the CDR3 is 15 residues. Germline assignment: CDR1 KGHDR and CDR2 SFDVKD. Trimming stripped 5 bases from V and 0 bases from J, with 9 bases between.

This clonotype has more than one count but fewer than ten. The chain employs TRBV4-3 and TRBJ2-2; D is unresolved. V was cut by 3 bases and J by 5 bases, with 7 bases left in between. The CDR3 consists of 13 residues. CDR1 and CDR2 (germline): LGHNA, YSLEER. The CDR3: CASSHIATGELFF. CDR3 in DNA: TGCGCCAGCAGCCACATAGCAACCGGGGAGCTGTTTTTT.

This clonotype was recorded at least ten times. The chain combines TRBV6-2 or TRBV6-3 with TRBJ2-1; 10 bases match TRBD2. With 6 bases clipped from V and 2 bases from J, the junction kept 7 bases outside the gene matches. Germline CDR1 and CDR2: MNHEY and SVGEGT. The CDR3 is 16 amino acids. CDR3 amino acids: CASRFYLAGAYNEQFF. The DNA for the CDR3 is TGTGCCAGCAGGTTCTATCTAGCGGGGGCCTACAATGAGCAGTTCTTC.

The genes are TRBV7-2 and TRBJ2-4; the D is unclear. The CDR3 extends over 11 amino acids. The V end was cut by 1 base, the J end by 7 bases, with 2 bases between. CDR1 is SGHTA, CDR2 FQGNSA, per germline. CDR3 protein: CASSLDNIQYF. CDR3 DNA sequence: TGTGCCAGCAGCTTAGATAACATTCAGTACTTC.

The chain links TRBV5-1 to TRBJ2-1; 7 nucleotides agree with TRBD2. The CDR3 extends over 15 amino acids. Trimming cost V 4 bases and J 2 bases; bases outside gene matches: 6. The germline V gene encodes CDR1 SGHRS and CDR2 YFSETQ. The DNA of the CDR3 is TGCGCCAGCAGCCCCACTAGCGAGGCCTACAATGAGCAGTTCTTC. This translates into CASSPTSEAYNEQFF.

Comments on this clonotype: A read error may explain this, as a much larger clone is one base away. The chain links TRBV7-6 to TRBJ2-7, with D possibly being TRBD1 or TRBD2 (6 bases each). This CDR3 comprises 15 residues. Germline V CDR1 and CDR2: SGHVS, FNYEAQ. CDR3: CASSLGGPQLCKQYV. DNA for the CDR3: TGTGCTAGCAGCTTAGGGGGGCCCCAGCTGTGCAAGCAGTACGTC.

The CDR3: CAWSVGHQETQYF. The CDR3 DNA follows: TGTGCCTGGAGTGTCGGGCACCAAGAGACCCAGTACTTC. The chain carries TRBV30 and TRBJ2-5; D uncertain. Germline CDR1 reads GTSNPN; CDR2 reads SVGIG (reference sequence). This CDR3 has 13 amino acids. V was cut by 0 bases and J by 0 bases, with 5 bases left in between.

The V call is TRBV7-9, the J call TRBJ2-3; D not resolved. Germline CDR1 reads SEHNR; CDR2 reads FQNEAQ (reference sequence). CDR3 length: 15 amino acids. The germline V and J ends were trimmed by 5 bases and 0 bases, with 12 bases remaining between them. CDR3 region: CASSGSPSSTDTQYF. In DNA form, the CDR3 reads TGTGCCAGCAGCGGCTCCCCTTCTAGCACAGATACGCAGTATTTT.

Only one count was recorded for this clonotype. The chain joins TRBV18 to TRBJ1-6, with D hard to call. Germline loops: CDR1 KGHSH, CDR2 LQKENI. The CDR3 contains 13 residues. The V gene lost 5 bases and the J gene lost 3 bases, with 5 bases spanning the gap. The CDR3 DNA reads TGTGCCAGCTCAAAGGACTATAATTCACCCCTCCACTTT. Encoded protein: CASSKDYNSPLHF.

This clonotype was detected only a few times. The chain uses TRBV4-3 and TRBJ2-5; possible D gene TRBD2, 6 bases. Between the trimmed V and J ends, which lost 0 bases and 4 bases, there was a span of 15 bases. The CDR3 length is 16 residues. Per germline, CDR1 LGHNA and CDR2 YSLEER. Here the CDR3 reads CASSQDRLSGGETQYF. The CDR3 DNA sequence: TGCGCCAGCAGCCAAGACAGACTCTCCGGGGGAGAGACCCAGTACTTC.

The rearrangement joins TRBV25-1 to TRBJ2-7; possibly TRBD2 for D (6 bases). Trimming cost V 3 bases and J 3 bases, with 12 bases left between them. The CDR3 totals 14 residues. Germline V gene lookup returns CDR1 MGHDK and CDR2 SYGVNS. The DNA for the CDR3 is TGTGCCAGCAGTGATAGTCAGGGAGGCTACGAGCAGTACTTC. This translates into CASSDSQGGYEQYF.

In DNA form, the CDR3 reads TGCAGTGCCCCAGGGACAGCCAGCTACGAGCAGTACTTC. It yields the protein CSAPGTASYEQYF. The gene calls are TRBV20-1 and TRBJ2-7; 7 bases agree with TRBD1. After removal of 6 bases from V and 3 bases from J, the junction contained 8 bases not matched to a gene. The CDR3 is made up of 13 amino acids. CDR1 and CDR2 (germline): DFQATT, SNEGSKA (reference sequence).

V is TRBV11-2 and J is TRBJ2-2; tentatively, D is TRBD2 (5 bases). Trimming took 1 base from V and 1 from J, leaving 10 bases between them. This CDR3 has 16 residues. Per the germline V gene, CDR1 is SGHAT and CDR2 is FQNNGV. The chain's CDR3 is CASSLVPGRNTGELFF. DNA of the CDR3: TGTGCCAGCAGCTTAGTTCCGGGGAGGAACACCGGGGAGCTGTTTTTT.

This clonotype was seen only a few times. This sequence joins TRBV5-5 and TRBJ2-3, with 8 bases lining up with TRBD2. From germline, CDR1 is SGHKS and CDR2 YYEKEE (reference sequence). This CDR3 region has 17 residues. Trimming cost V 0 bases and J 1 base; bases outside gene matches: 7. The CDR3 loop is CASSLEGAGAGTDTQYF. CDR3 bases: TGTGCCAGCAGCTTGGAGGGAGCGGGAGCGGGCACAGATACGCAGTATTTT.

This rearrangement joins TRBV19 to TRBJ2-3, with 10 bases identical to TRBD2. Germline-derived CDR1 and CDR2 are LNHDA and SQIVND (reference sequence). The V and J ends lost 1 base and 0 bases, in that order; junction bases with no gene match: 4. The CDR3 is 17 amino acids. CDR3 amino acids: CASSIVRTSGSTDTQYF. DNA of the CDR3: TGTGCCAGTAGTATAGTCAGGACTAGCGGTAGCACAGATACGCAGTATTTT.

The rearrangement links TRBV4-2 to TRBJ2-7, with 10 bases that match TRBD2. Trimming cost V 1 base and J 5 bases; bases outside gene matches: 11. Germline V lookup: CDR1 LGHNA, CDR2 YNFKEQ. There are 17 residues in the CDR3. The CDR3 reads CASSQVPGASGSDEQYF. The DNA for the CDR3 is TGTGCCAGCAGCCAAGTTCCAGGGGCTAGCGGGAGCGACGAGCAGTACTTC.

The chain couples TRBV19 to TRBJ2-3, with D perhaps TRBD2 (5 bases). Between the trimmed V and J ends, which lost 2 bases and 7 bases, there was a span of 13 bases. This CDR3 has 14 amino acids. Per the germline V gene, CDR1 is LNHDA and CDR2 is SQIVND (reference sequence). The CDR3 loop is CASSIRSGRYTQYF. The DNA of the CDR3 is TGTGCCAGTAGTATAAGAAGCGGAAGGTATACGCAGTATTTT.

This clonotype was picked up a small number of times. The chain combines TRBV6-2 or TRBV6-3 with TRBJ2-7; 8 nucleotides agree with TRBD1. Per germline, CDR1 MNHEY and CDR2 SVGEGT. V lost 0 bases and J lost 4; bases outside the gene matches: 8. The CDR3 runs 16 residues. The DNA of the CDR3 is TGTGCCAGCAGTTACTCGACGGGACAGGATATGTACGAGCAGTACGTC. This codes for CASSYSTGQDMYEQYV.

This clonotype showed up just a few times. This chain uses TRBV6-5 with TRBJ2-7; no definite D call. The CDR3 length is 13 residues. Germline CDR1 MNHEY, CDR2 SVGAGI. Trimming removed 2 bases from V and 7 bases from J, with 12 bases in between. CDR3 sequence reads: CASSYAPGAEQYV. The CDR3 nucleotides are TGTGCCAGCAGTTACGCCCCCGGCGCGGAGCAGTACGTC.

The V call is TRBV14, the J call TRBJ1-1; TRBD1 is a possible D gene (5 bases). Trimming removed 4 bases from V and 6 bases from J, with 15 bases in between. The CDR3 length is 14 residues. Looked up from germline, CDR1 is SGHDN and CDR2 is FVKESK. Here the CDR3 DNA reads TGTGCCAGCAGCCCAGAAGCAGGGTTATCTGAAGCTTTCTTT. Translation gives CASSPEAGLSEAFF.

This clonotype was detected only once. J is TRBJ2-5 and V is TRBV28; either TRBD1 or TRBD2 may fit D (5 bases each). The CDR3 loop spans 13 amino acids. Germline V lookup: CDR1 MDHEN, CDR2 SYDVKM. V gave up 7 bases and J gave up 0 bases, with 9 bases separating them. The CDR3 loop is CASTREYQETQYF. CDR3 bases: TGTGCCAGCACCAGGGAGTACCAAGAGACCCAGTACTTC. The full variable domain, completed using reference TRBV28 and TRBJ2-5, is DVKVTQSSRYLVKRTGEKVFLECVQDMDHENMFWYRQDPGLGLRLIYFSYDVKMKEKGDIPEGYSVSREKKERFSLILESASTNQTSMYLCASTREYQETQYFGPGTRLLVL.

This clonotype showed up many times. V and J are TRBV7-2 and TRBJ1-6, with 10 bases identical to TRBD1. CDR1 SGHTA and CDR2 FQGNSA come from the germline V gene. Trimming removed 5 bases from V and 7 bases from J; junction bases left unmatched: 8. The length of the CDR3 is 16 residues. The CDR3: CASSLMGTGVNSPLHF. DNA for the CDR3: TGTGCCAGCAGCCTAATGGGGACAGGGGTGAATTCACCCCTCCACTTT.